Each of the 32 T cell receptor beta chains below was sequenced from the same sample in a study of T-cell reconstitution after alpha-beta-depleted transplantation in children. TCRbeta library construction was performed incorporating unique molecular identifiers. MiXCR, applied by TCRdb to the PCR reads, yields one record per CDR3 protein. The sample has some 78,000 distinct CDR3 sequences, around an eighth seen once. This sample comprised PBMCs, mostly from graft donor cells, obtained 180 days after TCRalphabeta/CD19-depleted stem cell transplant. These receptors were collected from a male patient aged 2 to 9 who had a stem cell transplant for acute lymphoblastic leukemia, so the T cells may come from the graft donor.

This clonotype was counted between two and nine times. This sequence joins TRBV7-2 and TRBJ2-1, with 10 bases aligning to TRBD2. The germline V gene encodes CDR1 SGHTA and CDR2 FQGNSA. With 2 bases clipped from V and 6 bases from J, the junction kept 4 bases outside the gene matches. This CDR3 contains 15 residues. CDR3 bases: TGTGCCAGCAGCTTAACTAGCGGGGTTGGCAATGAGCAGTTCTTC. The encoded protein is CASSLTSGVGNEQFF.

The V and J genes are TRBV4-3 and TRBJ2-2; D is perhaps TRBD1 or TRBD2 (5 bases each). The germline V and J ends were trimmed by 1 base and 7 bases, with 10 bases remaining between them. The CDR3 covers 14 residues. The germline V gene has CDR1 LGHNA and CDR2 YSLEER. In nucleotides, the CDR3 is TGCGCCAGCAGCCAAGTAGAGGGGATCGGGGAGCTGTTTTTT. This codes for CASSQVEGIGELFF.

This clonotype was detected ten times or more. CDR3 in amino acids: CASSQPRPGTTYNEQFF. The CDR3, as DNA: TGCGCCAGCAGCCAACCCCGGCCCGGGACAACCTACAATGAGCAGTTCTTC. V is TRBV4-3 and J is TRBJ2-1; a weak D match, TRBD1 (6 bases). Germline V CDR1 and CDR2: LGHNA, YSLEER. V was clipped by 2 bases and J by 2 bases, with 16 bases between them. The CDR3 is made up of 17 amino acids.

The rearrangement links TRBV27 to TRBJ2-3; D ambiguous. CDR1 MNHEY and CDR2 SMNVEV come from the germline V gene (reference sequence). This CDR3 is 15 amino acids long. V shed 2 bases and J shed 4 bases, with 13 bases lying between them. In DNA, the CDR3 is TGTGCCAGCAGTTTAGCCCGCGTCCAGTCAGATACGCAGTATTTT. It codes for CASSLARVQSDTQYF.

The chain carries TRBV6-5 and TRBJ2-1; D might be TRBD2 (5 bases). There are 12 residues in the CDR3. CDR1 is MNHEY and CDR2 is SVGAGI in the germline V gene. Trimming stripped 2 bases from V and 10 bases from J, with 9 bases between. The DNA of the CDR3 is TGTGCCAGCAGTTACGTCGGCGGGGAGCAGTTCTTC. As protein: CASSYVGGEQFF.

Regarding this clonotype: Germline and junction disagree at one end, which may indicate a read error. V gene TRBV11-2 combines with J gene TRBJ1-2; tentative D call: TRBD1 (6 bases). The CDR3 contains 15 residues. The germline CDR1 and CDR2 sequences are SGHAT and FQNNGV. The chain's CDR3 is CASSLRGGGPYGDTF. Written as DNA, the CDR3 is TGTGCCAGCAGCTTAAGGGGGGGGGGCCCCTATGGCGACACCTTC.

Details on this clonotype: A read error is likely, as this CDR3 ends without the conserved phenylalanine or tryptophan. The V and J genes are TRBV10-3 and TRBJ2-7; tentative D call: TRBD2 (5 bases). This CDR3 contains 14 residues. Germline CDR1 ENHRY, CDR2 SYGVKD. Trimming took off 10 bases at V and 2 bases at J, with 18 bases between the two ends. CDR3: CATGRASSTYEQYS. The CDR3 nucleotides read TGTGCCACAGGCAGAGCTAGCTCAACCTACGAGCAGTACTCC.

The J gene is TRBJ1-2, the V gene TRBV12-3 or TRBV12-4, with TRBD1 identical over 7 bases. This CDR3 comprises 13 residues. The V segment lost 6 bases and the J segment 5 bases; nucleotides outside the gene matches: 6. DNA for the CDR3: TGTGCCAGCAGAATGGGGACAGTATATGGCTACACCTTC. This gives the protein CASRMGTVYGYTF.

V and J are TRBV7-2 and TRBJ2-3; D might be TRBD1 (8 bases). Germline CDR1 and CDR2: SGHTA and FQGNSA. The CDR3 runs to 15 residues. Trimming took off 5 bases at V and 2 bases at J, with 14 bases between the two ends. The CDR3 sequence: CASSHRGGPTDTQYF. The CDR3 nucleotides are TGTGCCAGCAGCCACAGGGGGGGCCCCACAGATACGCAGTATTTT.

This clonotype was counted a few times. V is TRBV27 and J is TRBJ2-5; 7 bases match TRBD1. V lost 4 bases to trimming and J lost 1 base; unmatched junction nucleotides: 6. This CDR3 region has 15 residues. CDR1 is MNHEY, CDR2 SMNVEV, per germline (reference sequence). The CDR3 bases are TGTGCCAGCAGTTACAGGGGCCACCTCCAAGAGACCCAGTACTTC. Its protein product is CASSYRGHLQETQYF.

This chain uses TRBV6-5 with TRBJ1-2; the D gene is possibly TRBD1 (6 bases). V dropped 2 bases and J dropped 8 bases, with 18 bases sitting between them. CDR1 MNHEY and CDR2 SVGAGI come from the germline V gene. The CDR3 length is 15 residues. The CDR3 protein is CASSYDGLRGGGYTF. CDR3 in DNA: TGTGCCAGCAGTTACGACGGTCTCAGGGGAGGCGGCTACACCTTC.

CDR3: CASSLVAGPGEQYF. CDR3 DNA: TGTGCCAGCAGCTTAGTAGCGGGGCCGGGGGAGCAGTACTTC. The rearrangement links TRBV7-2 to TRBJ2-7, with 8 positions matching TRBD2. The CDR3 contains 14 residues. Per the germline V gene, CDR1 is SGHTA and CDR2 is FQGNSA. The V segment lost 1 base and the J segment 7 bases; nucleotides outside the gene matches: 6.

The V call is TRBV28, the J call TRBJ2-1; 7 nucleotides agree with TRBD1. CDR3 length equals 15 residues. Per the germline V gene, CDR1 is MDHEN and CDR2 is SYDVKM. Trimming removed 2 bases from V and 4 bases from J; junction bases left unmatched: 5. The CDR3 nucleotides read TGTGCCAGCAGTTTACTCCAGGGGGTGTACAATGAGCAGTTCTTC. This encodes CASSLLQGVYNEQFF.

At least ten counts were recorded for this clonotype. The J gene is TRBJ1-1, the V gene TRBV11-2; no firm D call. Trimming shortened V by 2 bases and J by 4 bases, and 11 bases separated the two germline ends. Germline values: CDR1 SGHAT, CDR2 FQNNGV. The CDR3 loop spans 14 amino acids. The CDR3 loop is CASSLRGSGTEAFF. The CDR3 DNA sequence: TGTGCCAGCAGCTTACGAGGAAGCGGCACTGAAGCTTTCTTT.

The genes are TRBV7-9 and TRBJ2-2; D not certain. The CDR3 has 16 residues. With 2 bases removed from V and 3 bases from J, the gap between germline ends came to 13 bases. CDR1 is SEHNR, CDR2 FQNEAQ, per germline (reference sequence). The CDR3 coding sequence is TGTGCCAGCAGCTTACCGCAGCAACCCTACACCGGGGAGCTGTTTTTT. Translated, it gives CASSLPQQPYTGELFF.

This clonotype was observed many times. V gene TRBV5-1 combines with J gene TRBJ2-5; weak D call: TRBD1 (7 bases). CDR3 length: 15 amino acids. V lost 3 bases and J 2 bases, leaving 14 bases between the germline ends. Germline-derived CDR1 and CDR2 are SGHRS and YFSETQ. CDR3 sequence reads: CASSSRDSLQETQYF. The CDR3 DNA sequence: TGCGCCAGCAGCTCGCGGGACAGCTTACAAGAGACCCAGTACTTC.

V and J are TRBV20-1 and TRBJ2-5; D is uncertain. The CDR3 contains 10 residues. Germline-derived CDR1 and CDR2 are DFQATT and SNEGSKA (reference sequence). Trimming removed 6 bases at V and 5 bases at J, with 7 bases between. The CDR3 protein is CSARAETQYF. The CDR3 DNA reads TGCAGTGCCCGTGCGGAGACCCAGTACTTC.

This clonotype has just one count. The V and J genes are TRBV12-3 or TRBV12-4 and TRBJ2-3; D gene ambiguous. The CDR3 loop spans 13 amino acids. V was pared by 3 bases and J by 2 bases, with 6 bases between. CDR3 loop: CASSFGLTDTQYF. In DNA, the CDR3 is TGTGCCAGCAGTTTTGGCCTCACAGATACGCAGTATTTT.

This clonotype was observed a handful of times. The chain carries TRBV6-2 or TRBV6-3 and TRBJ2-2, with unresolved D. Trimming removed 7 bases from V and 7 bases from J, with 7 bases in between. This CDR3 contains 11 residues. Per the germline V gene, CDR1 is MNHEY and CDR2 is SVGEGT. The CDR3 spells CASTLGGELFF. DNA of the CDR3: TGTGCCAGCACTCTGGGCGGGGAGCTGTTTTTT.

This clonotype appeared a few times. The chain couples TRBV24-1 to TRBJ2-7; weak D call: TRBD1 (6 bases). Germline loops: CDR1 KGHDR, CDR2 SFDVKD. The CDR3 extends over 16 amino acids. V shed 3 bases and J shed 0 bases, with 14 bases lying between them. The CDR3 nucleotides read TGTGCCACCAGTGATCCCCAGGGGCCTCCCTCCTACGAGCAGTACTTC. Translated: CATSDPQGPPSYEQYF.

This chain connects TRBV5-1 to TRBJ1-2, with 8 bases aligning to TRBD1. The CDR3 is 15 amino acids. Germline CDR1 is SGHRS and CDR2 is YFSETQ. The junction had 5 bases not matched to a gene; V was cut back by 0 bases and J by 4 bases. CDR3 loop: CASSLATGGTYGYTF. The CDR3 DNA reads TGCGCCAGCAGCTTGGCCACAGGGGGGACCTATGGCTACACCTTC.

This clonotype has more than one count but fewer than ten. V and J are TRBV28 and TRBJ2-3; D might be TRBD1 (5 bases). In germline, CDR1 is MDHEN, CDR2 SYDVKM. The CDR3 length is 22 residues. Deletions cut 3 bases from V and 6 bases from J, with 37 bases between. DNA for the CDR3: TGTGCCAGCAGTTTTCCCCGTGTGAGAAGGGGCGGACGCGGAGATTGGGTTGATACGCAGTATTTT. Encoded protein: CASSFPRVRRGGRGDWVDTQYF.

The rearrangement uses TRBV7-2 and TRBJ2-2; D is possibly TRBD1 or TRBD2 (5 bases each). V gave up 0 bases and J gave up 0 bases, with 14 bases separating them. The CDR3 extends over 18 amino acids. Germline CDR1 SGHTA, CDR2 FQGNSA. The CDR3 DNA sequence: TGTGCCAGCAGCTTAGCCCTATCCGGGACGTCGAACACCGGGGAGCTGTTTTTT. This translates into CASSLALSGTSNTGELFF. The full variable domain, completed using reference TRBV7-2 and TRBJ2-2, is GAGVSQSPSNKVTEKGKDVELRCDPISGHTALYWYRQSLGQGLEFLIYFQGNSAPDKSGLPSDRFSAERTGGSVSTLTIQRTQQEDSAVYLCASSLALSGTSNTGELFFGEGSRLTVL.

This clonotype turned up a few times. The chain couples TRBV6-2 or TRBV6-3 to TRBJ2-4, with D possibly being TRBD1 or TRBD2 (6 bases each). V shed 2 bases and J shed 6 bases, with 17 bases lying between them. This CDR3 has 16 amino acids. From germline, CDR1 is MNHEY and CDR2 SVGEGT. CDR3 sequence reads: CASSYGGLSWGNIQYF. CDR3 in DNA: TGTGCCAGCAGTTACGGGGGGCTATCCTGGGGAAACATTCAGTACTTC.

The CDR3 nucleotides are TGCGCCAGCAGCCAAGTACCGGGGGGAGACAATGAGCAGTTCTTC. This sequence encodes CASSQVPGGDNEQFF. The chain uses TRBV4-3 and TRBJ2-1; the match to TRBD2 covers 7 bases. From germline, CDR1 is LGHNA and CDR2 YSLEER. The V and J ends lost 1 base and 5 bases, in that order; junction bases with no gene match: 5. This CDR3 spans 15 amino acids.

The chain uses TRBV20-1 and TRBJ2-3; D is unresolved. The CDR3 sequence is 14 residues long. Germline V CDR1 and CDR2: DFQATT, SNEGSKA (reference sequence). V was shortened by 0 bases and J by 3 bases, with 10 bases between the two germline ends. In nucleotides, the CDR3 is TGCAGTGCTAGAGAAAACAGACGGACAGATACGCAGTATTTT. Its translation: CSARENRRTDTQYF.

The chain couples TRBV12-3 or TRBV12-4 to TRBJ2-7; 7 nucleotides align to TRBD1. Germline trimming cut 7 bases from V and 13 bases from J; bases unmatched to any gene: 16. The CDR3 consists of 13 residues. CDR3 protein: CASTSSGTAIPYF. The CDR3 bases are TGTGCCAGCACTTCCTCCGGGACAGCTATACCTTACTTC.

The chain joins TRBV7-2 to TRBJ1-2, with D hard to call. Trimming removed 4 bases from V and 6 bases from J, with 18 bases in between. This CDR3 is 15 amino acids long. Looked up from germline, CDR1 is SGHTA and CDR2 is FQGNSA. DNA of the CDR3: TGTGCCAGCAGCTCGCGGGTTTTCCCCGGGAATGGCTACACCTTC. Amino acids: CASSSRVFPGNGYTF.

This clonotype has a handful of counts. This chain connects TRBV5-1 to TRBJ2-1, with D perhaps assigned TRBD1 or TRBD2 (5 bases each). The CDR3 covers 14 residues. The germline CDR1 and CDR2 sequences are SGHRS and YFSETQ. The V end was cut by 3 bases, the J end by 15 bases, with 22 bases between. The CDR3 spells CASSSRFEGSRWFF. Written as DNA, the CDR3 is TGCGCCAGCAGCTCGCGTTTTGAGGGGTCCCGCTGGTTCTTC.

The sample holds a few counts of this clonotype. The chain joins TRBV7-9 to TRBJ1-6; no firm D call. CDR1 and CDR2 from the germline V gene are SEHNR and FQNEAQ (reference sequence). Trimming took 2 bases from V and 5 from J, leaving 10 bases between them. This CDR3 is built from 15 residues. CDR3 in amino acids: CASSLTYKDNSPLHF. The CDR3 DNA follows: TGTGCCAGCAGCTTAACATACAAGGATAATTCACCCCTCCACTTT.

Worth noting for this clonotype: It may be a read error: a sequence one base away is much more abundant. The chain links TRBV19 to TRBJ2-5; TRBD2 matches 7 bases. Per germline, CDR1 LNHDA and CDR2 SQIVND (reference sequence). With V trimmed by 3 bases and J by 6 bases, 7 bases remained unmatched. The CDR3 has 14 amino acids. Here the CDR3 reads CASSILSGAKTQYF. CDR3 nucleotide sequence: TGTGCCAGTAGTATCCTCAGCGGGGCGAAGACCCAGTACTTC.

The CDR3, as DNA: TGCAGTGCTTCGGACAGGGGCTACGAGCAGTACTTC. Translation: CSASDRGYEQYF. The rearrangement links TRBV20-1 to TRBJ2-7, with 9 bases that match TRBD1. Germline assignment: CDR1 DFQATT and CDR2 SNEGSKA (reference sequence). J was trimmed by 3 bases and V by 5 bases; bases with no gene match: 2. CDR3 length: 12 residues.